Given below is one T cell receptor (beta chain) in context. Its cognate antigen has yet to be identified. Within one base of it there is no much larger clone, and no base qualities were kept. This sample was taken from a study of T-cell reconstitution after alpha-beta-depleted transplantation in children (dated by TCRdb to about 2016). Looking at the study overall: The study quantitatively tracked T-cell immune reconstitution after TCRalphabeta/CD19-depleted allogeneic hematopoietic cell transplantation in children using TCR repertoire profiling.

Library preparation was by PCR. TCRdb records Illumina HiSeq 2500 as the sequencer. TCR libraries were prepared with molecular barcoding, using unique molecular identifiers to normalize TCRbeta repertoire quantification. Clones were called with MiXCR by TCRdb after fastp trimmed the public reads at Q25, and only in-frame beta chains were retained. Duplicate CDR3 protein sequences are folded into a single record with the most common DNA and genes. This sample comprises approximately 400,000 distinct CDR3 sequences, about a tenth of them detected only once. The ten biggest clones cover 4.5% to 7% of the sample. From cysteine to phenylalanine, the CDR3 is 16 amino acids long. This entry keeps only the CDR3 DNA: 48 bases, framed from base 1. A distance of 19 bases separates the germline ends of V and J, which lose 5 bases and 3 bases respectively. From a lookup of the germline V gene, CDR1 and CDR2 are MNHEY and SVGEGT.

Recombination connected TRBV6-2 or TRBV6-3 to TRBJ2-5; a tentative D call is TRBD1 (5 bases match). The TCR comes from a human donor who donated a stem cell graft to a child with acute myeloid leukemia. The sequencing here drew on PBMCs from the stem cell graft donor, taken from the stem cell graft. The CDR3 loop reads CASSASDTSFKETQYF. In nucleotide form, the sequence is TGTGCCAGCAGTGCCTCGGACACCTCTTTCAAAGAGACCCAGTACTTC.